These 21 T cell receptor beta chains came from one sample sequenced in a study of T cell changes during pregnancy in multiple sclerosis. Some clones are missing from TCRdb's copy, which holds only in-frame ones; the method was immunoSEQ multiplex PCR. The table shows tens of thousands of clones, with approximately 92% occurring only once. The sample here was peripheral blood, taken in the second trimester of pregnancy. These receptors all stem from a female donor with multiple sclerosis, enrolled in a pregnancy study.

This chain joins TRBV6-1 and TRBJ1-5, with 7 bases matching TRBD1. The length of the CDR3 is 15 residues. Germline V gene data show CDR1 as MNHNS and CDR2 as SASEGT. V was clipped by 5 bases and J by 5 bases; unmatched bases: 9. This CDR3 is CASSRDSVFDQPQHF. CDR3 coding DNA: TGTGCCAGCAGTAGGGACAGTGTTTTTGATCAGCCCCAGCATTTT.

The CDR3 sequence: CASSPTGVPYEQYF. In DNA, the CDR3 is TGTGCCAGCTCACCAACAGGGGTCCCCTACGAGCAGTACTTC. V is TRBV18 and J is TRBJ2-7; TRBD1 aligns across 7 bases. J lost 2 bases, V lost 2 bases, and 3 bases had no gene match. Germline V lookup: CDR1 KGHSH, CDR2 LQKENI. This CDR3 spans 14 amino acids.

This chain uses TRBV28 with TRBJ1-1; 7 bases fit TRBD1. CDR1 is MDHEN, CDR2 SYDVKM, per germline. V shed 4 bases, J shed 4 bases, and the junction held 3 bases outside the gene matches. The CDR3 contains 13 residues. The CDR3 reads CASSSGQFTEAFF. In DNA form, the CDR3 reads TGTGCCAGCAGTTCGGGACAGTTCACTGAAGCTTTCTTT.

The chain combines TRBV28 with TRBJ1-1; perhaps TRBD1 as D (5 bases). The germline V and J ends were trimmed by 3 bases and 4 bases, with 12 bases remaining between them. Germline loops: CDR1 MDHEN, CDR2 SYDVKM. CDR3 length: 14 residues. This CDR3 reads CASSFGGTGTEAFF. The CDR3 DNA follows: TGTGCCAGCAGTTTTGGGGGGACGGGCACTGAAGCTTTCTTT.

The V and J genes are TRBV29-1 and TRBJ1-2; a possible D gene is TRBD1 (5 bases). This CDR3 spans 13 amino acids. The V gene lost 1 base and the J gene lost 6 bases, with 12 bases spanning the gap. From germline, CDR1 is SQVTM and CDR2 ANQGSEA. The CDR3 is CSVEGAGINGYTF. The CDR3 DNA sequence: TGCAGCGTTGAAGGGGCAGGGATCAATGGCTACACCTTC.

The gene calls are TRBV5-1 and TRBJ1-3, with unresolved D. CDR1 SGHRS and CDR2 YFSETQ come from the germline V gene. The CDR3 has 16 amino acids. Trimming stripped 4 bases from V and 0 bases from J, with 14 bases between. CDR3 bases: TGCGCCAGCAGCCCAACCCACGGGAGCTCTGGAAACACCATATATTTT. It encodes CASSPTHGSSGNTIYF.

The chain carries TRBV27 and TRBJ1-5, with D uncertain. Trimming left V 3 bases short and J 5 bases short, with 14 bases between. Germline CDR1 is MNHEY and CDR2 is SMNVEV (reference sequence). The CDR3 extends over 15 amino acids. In nucleotides, the CDR3 is TGTGCCAGCAGTTTTTCCACTAGCGGAGATCAGCCCCAGCATTTT. It yields the protein CASSFSTSGDQPQHF.

The chain links TRBV5-1 to TRBJ2-2, with D hard to call. The CDR3 has 14 residues. The ends were cut back, 4 bases at V and 2 bases at J, with 9 bases in the middle. Germline V gene lookup returns CDR1 SGHRS and CDR2 YFSETQ. The CDR3 bases are TGCGCCAGCAGCCTGAGACAAAACACCGGGGAGCTGTTTTTT. Translation gives CASSLRQNTGELFF.

J is TRBJ1-5 and V is TRBV14; D gene unclear. The CDR3 is made up of 13 amino acids. Germline V lookup: CDR1 SGHDN, CDR2 FVKESK. V lost 1 base and J 4 bases, leaving 5 bases between the germline ends. The CDR3 here is CASSQGGNQPQHF. Written as DNA, the CDR3 is TGTGCCAGCAGCCAAGGAGGGAATCAGCCCCAGCATTTT.

This chain links TRBV5-1 with TRBJ2-2; 7 bases agree with TRBD1. The J segment lost 5 bases and the V segment lost 3 bases, leaving 7 bases of the junction unmatched. The CDR3 runs 15 residues. CDR1 is SGHRS and CDR2 is YFSETQ in the germline V gene. The CDR3 nucleotides read TGCGCCAGCAGCTCGACAGGGATGGAGACCGGGGAGCTGTTTTTT. This encodes CASSSTGMETGELFF. The whole variable domain, filled in from reference TRBV5-1 and TRBJ2-2, reads KAGVTQTPRYLIKTRGQQVTLSCSPISGHRSVSWYQQTPGQGLQFLFEYFSETQRNKGNFPGRFSGRQFSNSRSEMNVSTLELGDSALYLCASSSTGMETGELFFGEGSRLTVL.

V usage is TRBV2 and J usage is TRBJ2-3, with a tentative D call TRBD1 (6 bases). Per the germline V gene, CDR1 is SNHLY and CDR2 is FYNNEI. The germline V and J ends were trimmed by 6 bases and 4 bases, with 14 bases remaining between them. The CDR3 is made up of 14 amino acids. The CDR3 loop reads CASRVGGNADTQYF. Here the CDR3 DNA reads TGTGCCAGCAGGGTAGGGGGTAATGCAGATACGCAGTATTTT.

This chain links TRBV12-2 with TRBJ2-7; TRBD2 is the table's D call and was not checked against the DNA. TRBV12-2 is described as a pseudogene. This CDR3 is 16 amino acids long. CDR3 bases: TGTGCAAGTCGCTTGCGGGGGCCCTTCTACTCCTACGAGCAGTACTTC. It translates to CASRLRGPFYSYEQYF.

The rearrangement uses TRBV2 and TRBJ2-7, with 9 nucleotides matching TRBD1. Losses at the gene ends were 1 base for V and 4 bases for J; bases not matched to a gene: 2. Looked up from germline, CDR1 is SNHLY and CDR2 is FYNNEI. There are 14 residues in the CDR3. The CDR3 region has the DNA TGTGCCAGCAGTGAAGACAGGGGGCCTTACGAGCAGTACTTC. Its translation: CASSEDRGPYEQYF. The full variable domain, in which reference TRBV2 and TRBJ2-7 provide the parts outside the CDR3, is EPEVTQTPSHQVTQMGQEVILRCVPISNHLYFYWYRQILGQKVEFLVSFYNNEISEKSEIFDDQFSVERPDGSNFTLKIRSTKLEDSAMYFCASSEDRGPYEQYFGPGTRLTVT.

V is TRBV28 and J is TRBJ2-1, with 12 bases that match TRBD2. The ends lost 3 bases at V and 5 bases at J; junction bases unmatched: 2. CDR1 and CDR2 (germline): MDHEN, SYDVKM. The CDR3 spans 15 residues. CDR3 region: CASSFLAGGDNEQFF. The CDR3 nucleotides are TGTGCCAGCAGTTTCCTAGCGGGAGGGGACAATGAGCAGTTCTTC. The full variable domain, in which reference TRBV28 and TRBJ2-1 provide the parts outside the CDR3, is DVKVTQSSRYLVKRTGEKVFLECVQDMDHENMFWYRQDPGLGLRLIYFSYDVKMKEKGDIPEGYSVSREKKERFSLILESASTNQTSMYLCASSFLAGGDNEQFFGPGTRLTVL.

The V call is TRBV7-2, the J call TRBJ2-2; 9 bases are shared with TRBD2. The CDR3 contains 17 residues. The germline gives CDR1 SGHTA, CDR2 FQGNSA. V shed 3 bases and J 6 bases; nucleotides not matched to a gene: 11. CDR3 bases: TGTGCCAGCAGCTTCCTAGCGGGGACGGGTTTGGCCGGGGAGCTGTTTTTT. As protein: CASSFLAGTGLAGELFF.

The rearrangement uses TRBV19 and TRBJ1-1; a weak D match, TRBD1 (5 bases). Germline V gene sequence: CDR1 LNHDA, CDR2 SQIVND (reference sequence). The length of the CDR3 is 15 residues. The V end lost 2 bases, the J end lost 2 bases, and 12 bases lay between the germline ends. CDR3 residues: CASSILAGQNTEAFF. The CDR3 DNA reads as TGTGCCAGTAGTATACTGGCAGGACAAAACACTGAAGCTTTCTTT.

The CDR3 nucleotides are TGTGCCAGCAGTTTCGTGGGGCCTTTCTACGAGCAGTACTTC. Translated: CASSFVGPFYEQYF. The chain carries TRBV28 and TRBJ2-7, with a possible D match to TRBD1 (5 bases). The germline CDR1 and CDR2 sequences are MDHEN and SYDVKM. CDR3 length: 14 amino acids. V shed 3 bases and J shed 3 bases, with 12 bases lying between them.

V and J are TRBV6-5 and TRBJ1-1, with D possibly being TRBD1 (5 bases). Trimming took 5 bases from V and 0 from J, leaving 13 bases between them. The CDR3 is 15 residues long. CDR1 and CDR2 from the germline V gene are MNHEY and SVGAGI. Here the CDR3 reads CASSQRPGLNTEAFF. The CDR3 nucleotides are TGTGCCAGCAGTCAGAGACCAGGGTTGAACACTGAAGCTTTCTTT.

CDR3 region: CASSPRDRGRSREQFF. The CDR3 nucleotides are TGTGCCAGTAGTCCCCGAGACAGGGGGCGATCCCGGGAGCAGTTCTTC. The rearrangement joins TRBV19 to TRBJ2-1; 10 bases align to TRBD1. The CDR3 spans 16 residues. CDR1 and CDR2 (germline): LNHDA, SQIVND (reference sequence). Losses at the gene ends were 5 bases for V and 10 bases for J; bases not matched to a gene: 14. Variable domain in full (rest from reference TRBV19 and TRBJ2-1): DGGITQSPKYLFRKEGQNVTLSCEQNLNHDAMYWYRQDPGQGLRLIYYSQIVNDFQKGDIAEGYSVSREKKESFPLTVTSAQKNPTAFYLCASSPRDRGRSREQFFGPGTRLTVL.

V gene TRBV20-1 combines with J gene TRBJ2-7; D call uncertain. CDR3 size: 11 residues. Germline V gene sequence: CDR1 DFQATT, CDR2 SNEGSKA (reference sequence). Trimming pared 4 bases from V and 3 bases from J, leaving 7 bases between. The CDR3 bases are TGCAGTGCTACCAGAGGCTACGAGCAGTACTTC. Its translation: CSATRGYEQYF.

The chain links TRBV27 to TRBJ2-7, with 9 positions matching TRBD2. V trimming: 0 bases; J trimming: 4 bases; junction bases outside the gene matches: 7. Per germline, CDR1 MNHEY and CDR2 SMNVEV (reference sequence). The length of the CDR3 is 16 residues. The CDR3 reads CASSLSGGRARYEQYF. The DNA for the CDR3 is TGTGCCAGCAGTTTATCGGGCGGGAGGGCCAGATACGAGCAGTACTTC.